The 29 T cell receptor beta chains below all came from one sample that was sequenced in a study of T-cell reconstitution after alpha-beta-depleted transplantation in children. It was with unique molecular identifiers that the TCRbeta library was prepared. TCRdb reprocessed the PCR reads with MiXCR, giving one entry per CDR3 protein. The repertoire consists of over 100,000 distinct CDR3 sequences, with about 9.3% occurring once and the leading ten covering 30% to 35%. The sample here was PBMCs, taken before TCRalphabeta/CD19-depleted stem cell transplant. The receptors derive from a boy aged 2 to 10 with acute lymphoblastic leukemia, due to receive a stem cell transplant.

V is TRBV5-1 and J is TRBJ2-1; the D gene is possibly TRBD1 (5 bases). V lost 3 bases, J lost 10 bases, and 20 bases lay in between. The CDR3 sequence is 15 residues long. Germline-derived CDR1 and CDR2 are SGHRS and YFSETQ. The CDR3 DNA follows: TGCGCCAGCAGCTCGGGTCCTCCTGGGTCAGGGGAGCAGTTCTTC. Its protein product is CASSSGPPGSGEQFF.

There are a few counts of this clonotype. This chain connects TRBV12-3 or TRBV12-4 to TRBJ1-2; no definite D call. There are 15 residues in the CDR3. Trimming shortened V by 3 bases and J by 5 bases, and 16 bases separated the two germline ends. CDR3 in DNA: TGTGCCAGCAGTTTGGTATCGCCCCTCCCATATGGCTACACCTTC. Translated: CASSLVSPLPYGYTF.

This clonotype was seen more than once but under ten times. The V gene is TRBV7-9, the J gene TRBJ1-1, with D possibly being TRBD1 (6 bases). In germline, CDR1 is SEHNR, CDR2 FQNEAQ (reference sequence). The CDR3 length is 17 residues. V lost 3 bases and J lost 0, with 17 bases in between. The CDR3 DNA is TGTGCCAGCAGCTTTCCCTCCAGGGGCTCGATGAACACTGAAGCTTTCTTT. Residues: CASSFPSRGSMNTEAFF. The whole variable domain, remainder taken from reference TRBV7-9 and TRBJ1-1, is DTGVSQNPRHKITKRGQNVTFRCDPISEHNRLYWYRQTLGQGPEFLTYFQNEAQLEKSRLLSDRFSAERPKGSFSTLEIQRTEQGDSAMYLCASSFPSRGSMNTEAFFGQGTRLTVV.

The sample holds a few counts of this clonotype. J is TRBJ1-4 and V is TRBV12-3 or TRBV12-4; TRBD1 matches at 8 bases. The length of the CDR3 is 14 residues. V lost 5 bases and J lost 7; bases outside the gene matches: 6. Here the CDR3 DNA reads TGTGCCAGCAGTCCGACCAGGGGGCCTGAAAAACTGTTTTTT. Translation: CASSPTRGPEKLFF.

This clonotype was counted many times. This sequence joins TRBV7-2 and TRBJ2-1; D remains unclear. Trimming left V 1 base short and J 3 bases short, with 10 bases between. Germline lookup yields CDR1 SGHTA and CDR2 FQGNSA. There are 15 residues in the CDR3. CDR3 nucleotides: TGTGCCAGCAGCTTAGAAAACAGATTCTACAATGAGCAGTTCTTC. Its translation: CASSLENRFYNEQFF.

This clonotype was seen more than once but under ten times. The J gene is TRBJ1-1, the V gene TRBV5-5; a weak D match, TRBD1 (5 bases). V was shortened by 6 bases and J by 0 bases, with 15 bases between the two germline ends. The CDR3 is made up of 15 amino acids. Germline assignment: CDR1 SGHKS and CDR2 YYEKEE (reference sequence). The CDR3: CASTDRSFMNTEAFF. CDR3 DNA: TGTGCCAGCACCGACAGAAGTTTCATGAACACTGAAGCTTTCTTT.

This clonotype has ten or more counts. The J gene is TRBJ2-3, the V gene TRBV12-3 or TRBV12-4; TRBD2 matches 7 bases. With V trimmed by 6 bases and J by 0 bases, 6 bases remained unmatched. This CDR3 has 15 amino acids. CDR3 protein: CASSQTSPSTDTQYF. The CDR3 bases are TGTGCCAGCAGCCAGACTAGCCCTAGCACAGATACGCAGTATTTT.

Note on this clonotype: The junction departs from the called germline gene at one end, perhaps through a read error. The rearrangement uses TRBV7-2 and TRBJ2-3; TRBD1 agrees at 7 bases. The CDR3 contains 13 residues. CDR1 and CDR2 from the germline V gene are SGHTA and FQGNSA. The CDR3 nucleotides are TGTGCCAACAGCTTAGACAGGGTGGGGCCGCAGTATTTT. It translates to CANSLDRVGPQYF.

This clonotype showed up just a few times. The V call is TRBV5-1, the J call TRBJ2-7; TRBD1 agrees at 7 bases. This CDR3 spans 15 amino acids. Germline loops: CDR1 SGHRS, CDR2 YFSETQ. V shed 3 bases, J shed 2 bases, and the junction held 8 bases outside the gene matches. CDR3 loop: CASSSNTGTAYEQYF. The CDR3 nucleotides are TGCGCCAGCAGCTCCAATACCGGGACAGCCTACGAGCAGTACTTC.

This chain uses TRBV28 with TRBJ2-7, with TRBD2 as a possible D gene (5 bases). CDR3 length equals 11 residues. V gave up 6 bases and J gave up 3 bases, with 6 bases separating them. Germline lookup yields CDR1 MDHEN and CDR2 SYDVKM. DNA of the CDR3: TGTGCCAGCAGAAGCGGCTACGAGCAGTACTTC. Translating gives CASRSGYEQYF.

This clonotype was recorded at least ten times. The chain combines TRBV7-6 with TRBJ2-7, with a possible D match to TRBD2 (6 bases). Germline CDR1 is SGHVS and CDR2 is FNYEAQ. CDR3 size: 15 residues. The V end was cut by 3 bases, the J end by 2 bases, with 14 bases between. DNA of the CDR3: TGTGCCAGCAGCTTCGGGGGTTCTTCTACCTACGAGCAGTACTTC. This sequence encodes CASSFGGSSTYEQYF.

This clonotype turned up a few times. V is TRBV2 and J is TRBJ2-1, with TRBD2 matching 12 bases. CDR1 and CDR2 (germline): SNHLY, FYNNEI. This CDR3 is built from 15 residues. The V gene end was trimmed by 4 bases and the J gene end by 12 bases; junction bases not matched to a gene: 10. The CDR3 sequence: CASSAGLAGWEPQFF. CDR3 bases: TGTGCCAGCAGTGCCGGACTAGCGGGATGGGAGCCGCAGTTCTTC.

This clonotype showed up many times. V gene TRBV12-3 or TRBV12-4 combines with J gene TRBJ1-1, with 7 bases identical to TRBD1. With V trimmed by 5 bases and J by 1 base, 10 bases remained unmatched. There are 16 residues in the CDR3. CDR3 sequence (DNA): TGTGCCAGCAGTCTCCCGTGGACAGGTGGGAACACTGAAGCTTTCTTT. This gives the protein CASSLPWTGGNTEAFF.

This clonotype has a handful of counts. Because the CDR3 is missing its conserved closing phenylalanine or tryptophan, this is likely a read error. The CDR3, as DNA: TGTGCCAGCGGGGGAAACGTTTATGGCTACACCTTA. It yields the protein CASGGNVYGYTL. This chain uses TRBV28 with TRBJ1-2, with D possibly being TRBD1 (5 bases). V was pared by 8 bases and J by 5 bases, with 12 bases between. This CDR3 spans 12 amino acids. Germline V CDR1 and CDR2: MDHEN, SYDVKM.

Only a few counts were recorded for this clonotype. The chain is built from TRBV20-1 and TRBJ2-7, with D possibly being TRBD1 (6 bases). V dropped 6 bases and J dropped 0 bases, with 15 bases sitting between them. Germline CDR1 is DFQATT and CDR2 is SNEGSKA (reference sequence). The CDR3 runs to 14 residues. This chain's CDR3 is CSAAQGRSSYEQYF. The CDR3 DNA is TGCAGTGCCGCACAGGGCCGTAGCTCCTACGAGCAGTACTTC.

The CDR3 loop is CASSFVAPFTDTQYF. CDR3 nucleotides: TGTGCCAGCAGTTTTGTAGCGCCGTTCACAGATACGCAGTATTTT. This rearrangement joins TRBV27 to TRBJ2-3; possible D gene TRBD2, 5 bases. Per the germline V gene, CDR1 is MNHEY and CDR2 is SMNVEV (reference sequence). The V end was cut by 3 bases, the J end by 2 bases, with 12 bases between. This CDR3 region has 15 residues.

This clonotype has a handful of counts. The gene calls are TRBV27 and TRBJ2-7; 11 bases are shared with TRBD1. This CDR3 is 16 amino acids long. Per the germline V gene, CDR1 is MNHEY and CDR2 is SMNVEV (reference sequence). V shed 3 bases, J shed 5 bases, and the junction held 9 bases outside the gene matches. The CDR3 bases are TGTGCCAGCAGTTTGGGGTTACCGGGACAGGGGGACGAGCAGTACTTC. Its translation: CASSLGLPGQGDEQYF.

The rearrangement uses TRBV7-9 and TRBJ1-2; possible D gene TRBD1, 5 bases. The V end lost 5 bases, the J end lost 5 bases, and 21 bases lay between the germline ends. Germline assignment: CDR1 SEHNR and CDR2 FQNEAQ (reference sequence). The CDR3 has 16 residues. This CDR3 reads CASSPNPGTKGYGYTF. The CDR3 DNA sequence: TGTGCCAGCAGCCCTAACCCGGGGACTAAAGGGTATGGCTACACCTTC.

The chain has TRBV29-1 and TRBJ2-3, with a tentative D call TRBD2 (6 bases). CDR3 length equals 13 residues. The germline V gene encodes CDR1 SQVTM and CDR2 ANQGSEA. The V and J ends lost 4 bases and 4 bases respectively, with 12 bases between them. The CDR3 coding sequence is TGCAGCGTTGTTGGGGGGTCGGCAGATACGCAGTATTTT. It is translated as CSVVGGSADTQYF.

This clonotype was seen at least ten times. The chain couples TRBV7-9 to TRBJ2-5, with D maybe TRBD1 (6 bases). CDR1 and CDR2 from the germline V gene are SEHNR and FQNEAQ (reference sequence). The CDR3 totals 13 residues. V dropped 4 bases and J dropped 5 bases, with 11 bases sitting between them. CDR3 nucleotides: TGTGCCAGCAGCTCAGGGGTCAGGGAGACCCAGTACTTC. This sequence encodes CASSSGVRETQYF. Full variable domain (outside the CDR3, taken from reference TRBV7-9 and TRBJ2-5): DTGVSQNPRHKITKRGQNVTFRCDPISEHNRLYWYRQTLGQGPEFLTYFQNEAQLEKSRLLSDRFSAERPKGSFSTLEIQRTEQGDSAMYLCASSSGVRETQYFGPGTRLLVL.

This clonotype appeared many times. This CDR3 is CASSSRTSGSTDTQYF. In DNA, the CDR3 is TGTGCCAGCAGCTCCCGAACTAGCGGAAGCACAGATACGCAGTATTTT. This chain links TRBV5-5 with TRBJ2-3; 8 bases fit TRBD2. This CDR3 contains 16 residues. V dropped 3 bases and J dropped 0; count of bases not matched to a gene: 6. Per the germline V gene, CDR1 is SGHKS and CDR2 is YYEKEE (reference sequence). Combining the CDR3 with reference TRBV5-5 and TRBJ2-3 gives the whole variable domain DAGVTQSPTHLIKTRGQQVTLRCSPISGHKSVSWYQQVLGQGPQFIFQYYEKEERGRGNFPDRFSARQFPNYSSELNVNALLLGDSALYLCASSSRTSGSTDTQYFGPGTRLTVL.

This clonotype came up a few times. This sequence joins TRBV7-9 and TRBJ2-7, with TRBD2 matching 11 bases. V was pared by 6 bases and J by 0 bases, with 4 bases of the junction left unmatched. CDR3 size: 15 residues. The germline V gene encodes CDR1 SEHNR and CDR2 FQNEAQ (reference sequence). The CDR3 protein is CASRKLAGDSYEQYF. CDR3 DNA sequence: TGTGCCAGCAGAAAACTAGCGGGAGACTCCTACGAGCAGTACTTC.

A remark on this clonotype: It is likely a read error, because the conserved phenylalanine at the end of the CDR3 is missing. V and J are TRBV29-1 and TRBJ1-1, with 7 bases aligning to TRBD1. This CDR3 has 13 amino acids. Germline assignment: CDR1 SQVTM and CDR2 ANQGSEA. V was clipped by 6 bases and J by 3 bases; unmatched bases: 7. CDR3 coding DNA: TGCAGCGTGATGACAGGGCCCGACACTGAAGCTTTCTAT. Translating gives CSVMTGPDTEAFY.

This rearrangement joins TRBV4-2 to TRBJ2-2; D unclear. Germline CDR1 and CDR2: LGHNA and YNFKEQ. The CDR3 is made up of 15 amino acids. Trimming cost V 1 base and J 7 bases, with 13 bases left between them. CDR3 sequence: CASSQVVQLGGELFF. CDR3 coding DNA: TGTGCCAGCAGCCAAGTCGTACAGTTAGGCGGGGAGCTGTTTTTT.

This clonotype has a handful of counts. The chain recombines TRBV4-1 with TRBJ2-7, with TRBD1 matching 7 bases. The trim removed 1 base at V and 0 bases at J, leaving 3 bases unmatched. CDR1 and CDR2 (germline): MGHRA, YSYEKL. This CDR3 is 15 amino acids long. The CDR3 DNA reads TGCGCCAGCAGCCAAGTTACAGGGGTCTCCTACGAGCAGTACTTC. It codes for CASSQVTGVSYEQYF.

This clonotype was observed a few times. The chain uses TRBV5-1 and TRBJ2-1; 11 bases are a match to TRBD2. Trimming removed 1 base from V and 4 bases from J; junction bases left unmatched: 4. The CDR3 is made up of 16 amino acids. In germline, CDR1 is SGHRS, CDR2 YFSETQ. The CDR3 region has the DNA TGCGCCAGCAGCTTGCCTACTAGCGGGAGTTACAATGAGCAGTTCTTC. Residues: CASSLPTSGSYNEQFF.

This clonotype was seen ten or more times. The gene calls are TRBV18 and TRBJ2-6, with D possibly being TRBD1 (5 bases). V dropped 3 bases and J dropped 4 bases, with 7 bases sitting between them. The CDR3 sequence is 14 residues long. Germline values: CDR1 KGHSH, CDR2 LQKENI. CDR3 sequence: CASSPRTGANVLTF. CDR3 nucleotides: TGTGCCAGCTCACCCCGGACAGGGGCCAACGTCCTGACTTTC.

For this clonotype: A read error is possible here, since a much larger clone lies one base away. The rearrangement joins TRBV7-2 to TRBJ2-7, with D possibly being TRBD2 (6 bases). Looked up from germline, CDR1 is SGHTA and CDR2 is FQGNSA. The CDR3 runs 16 residues. The DNA for the CDR3 is TGTGCCAGCAGCTTAGGCGGTTGGGGGGAGAATTACGAGCAGTGCTTC. This sequence encodes CASSLGGWGENYEQCF.

Comments on this clonotype: In this CDR3 the conserved last residue, phenylalanine or tryptophan, is missing, so a read error is likely. V usage is TRBV3-1 and J usage is TRBJ2-4, with a tentative D call TRBD2 (5 bases). This CDR3 has 15 residues. V was pared by 4 bases and J by 6 bases, with 16 bases between. Per the germline V gene, CDR1 is LGHDT and CDR2 is YNNKEL (reference sequence). CDR3 residues: CASSLLGGERNIQYC. The DNA of the CDR3 is TGTGCCAGCAGCCTCTTAGGTGGGGAGCGAAACATTCAGTACTGC.